These T cell receptor beta chains were read from a single sample in a study of early T cells in non-severe SARS-CoV-2 infection. TCRdb processed the 5' RACE reads anew with MiXCR; each CDR3 protein has one entry. The sample contains tens of thousands of distinct CDR3 sequences, around 11% of which appear only once. What was sequenced was whole blood. These receptors were obtained from an adult who was a healthcare worker with PCR-confirmed SARS-CoV-2 infection or an uninfected control (not recorded which). Each CDR3 is given without its conserved first and last residue. Each record gives: clone size, V gene, D gene, CDR3 protein. The D gene is left open where the match is weak. Only part of the rows carry a size: once, few, many, or a class if the clone is expanded.

clone size: .
V gene: TRBV29-1
D gene: .
CDR3 protein: SVEQVPNTEAF

clone size: .
V gene: TRBV28
D gene: .
CDR3 protein: ASGQTSGELF

clone size: few
V gene: TRBV12-3/TRBV12-4
D gene: TRBD1
CDR3 protein: ASSPPGQGTYYGYT

clone size: many
V gene: TRBV7-9
D gene: .
CDR3 protein: AVLNAEAF

clone size: .
V gene: TRBV6-6
D gene: TRBD1
CDR3 protein: ASTKGTGKTEAF

clone size: .
V gene: TRBV2
D gene: .
CDR3 protein: ASSELGSTDTQY

clone size: many
V gene: TRBV28
D gene: TRBD1
CDR3 protein: ASSSAGGRVYEQY

clone size: many
V gene: TRBV29-1
D gene: .
CDR3 protein: SVDIGPYEQY

clone size: .
V gene: TRBV12-3/TRBV12-4
D gene: .
CDR3 protein: ASSLSGGTQY

clone size: few
V gene: TRBV27
D gene: TRBD1
CDR3 protein: ASRGDSPYGYT

clone size: many
V gene: TRBV11-2
D gene: TRBD2
CDR3 protein: ASSYRLAGDNEQF

clone size: many
V gene: TRBV20-1
D gene: .
CDR3 protein: SAQGPREQY

clone size: many
V gene: TRBV6-1
D gene: .
CDR3 protein: ASSEVRANYGYT

clone size: .
V gene: TRBV27
D gene: TRBD1
CDR3 protein: ASSFDRVNYEQY

clone size: few
V gene: TRBV15
D gene: .
CDR3 protein: ATQQGSNYGYT

clone size: many
V gene: TRBV6-5
D gene: .
CDR3 protein: ASRYGNTEAF

clone size: many
V gene: TRBV7-3
D gene: TRBD1
CDR3 protein: ASSFTGGSYNEQF

clone size: few
V gene: TRBV11-2
D gene: .
CDR3 protein: ASSLSWMGRYGYT

clone size: many
V gene: TRBV7-9
D gene: .
CDR3 protein: ASSSSGGDEQY

clone size: few
V gene: TRBV5-5
D gene: .
CDR3 protein: ASSLDWRLGYGYT

clone size: few
V gene: TRBV4-2
D gene: TRBD2
CDR3 protein: ASSQDLSGRPRGGNEQF

clone size: many
V gene: TRBV3-1
D gene: .
CDR3 protein: ASSQATGTWASEAF

clone size: .
V gene: TRBV25-1
D gene: .
CDR3 protein: ASSESSKGNTEAF

clone size: .
V gene: TRBV3-1
D gene: .
CDR3 protein: ASRPTGAMNTEAF

clone size: .
V gene: TRBV7-3
D gene: TRBD1
CDR3 protein: ASSSRDSLLTPLH

clone size: many
V gene: TRBV19
D gene: .
CDR3 protein: ASSIDRSPLNEQF

clone size: many
V gene: TRBV28
D gene: .
CDR3 protein: ASSLPGGQSTEAF

clone size: .
V gene: TRBV4-2
D gene: TRBD1
CDR3 protein: ASSQSPGQGSTDTQY

clone size: .
V gene: TRBV28
D gene: TRBD1
CDR3 protein: ASSPGGPGTGYDYEQY

clone size: few
V gene: TRBV7-2
D gene: .
CDR3 protein: ASSPSMAQETQY

clone size: .
V gene: TRBV7-3
D gene: .
CDR3 protein: ASSSQAGTFYNEQF

clone size: .
V gene: TRBV5-4
D gene: TRBD2
CDR3 protein: ASSPPGLAGGRTGELF

clone size: few
V gene: TRBV19
D gene: .
CDR3 protein: ASTTLHGQPGEKLF

clone size: many
V gene: TRBV7-2
D gene: TRBD1
CDR3 protein: ASSFGDRYNEQF

clone size: few
V gene: TRBV10-3
D gene: .
CDR3 protein: AISAGPSSGNTIY

clone size: few
V gene: TRBV14
D gene: .
CDR3 protein: ASSQLAHLATDTQY

clone size: many
V gene: TRBV27
D gene: .
CDR3 protein: ASTQGYEQY

clone size: many
V gene: TRBV5-6
D gene: .
CDR3 protein: ASKAPNTEAF

clone size: many
V gene: TRBV9
D gene: TRBD2
CDR3 protein: ASSVDLAASQRQF

clone size: few
V gene: TRBV28
D gene: .
CDR3 protein: ASARGSNPEAF

clone size: once
V gene: TRBV7-3
D gene: TRBD2
CDR3 protein: ASSLVSGGLYEQY

clone size: few
V gene: TRBV5-5
D gene: .
CDR3 protein: ASSLSFRAYEQY

clone size: many
V gene: TRBV12-3/TRBV12-4
D gene: .
CDR3 protein: ASIRPRTAEAF

clone size: few
V gene: TRBV27
D gene: TRBD1
CDR3 protein: ASSVTGGKNIQY

clone size: .
V gene: TRBV2
D gene: .
CDR3 protein: ARSGGTDTQY

clone size: few
V gene: TRBV7-3
D gene: .
CDR3 protein: ASSLTHPAGLGGYGYT

clone size: few
V gene: TRBV28
D gene: .
CDR3 protein: ASSFFQGMAEAF

clone size: many
V gene: TRBV7-2
D gene: .
CDR3 protein: ASSLEYSSYEQY